These 22 T cell receptor beta chains share one sample of origin, sequenced in a study of T cell repertoires in cytomegalovirus infection. In TCRdb, the reads were re-called with MiXCR into one record per CDR3 protein. The table lists some 300,000 distinct CDR3 sequences, around 9.6% of them singletons. Sequences were obtained from PBMCs. These receptors came from a human donor in good health (CMV status not recorded). Some clones in this sample may be carry-over from other donors' samples.

This clonotype was found many times. J is TRBJ2-5 and V is TRBV20-1; 9 bases agree with TRBD2. This CDR3 is 19 amino acids long. From germline, CDR1 is DFQATT and CDR2 SNEGSKA (reference sequence). V trimming: 1 base; J trimming: 2 bases; junction bases outside the gene matches: 17. The CDR3 region has the DNA TGCAGTGCTAGAGCCCGCGGGGGGGTGGGAGTAAGTCGGCAAGAGACCCAGTACTTC. This translates into CSARARGGVGVSRQETQYF.

This clonotype has ten or more counts. The gene calls are TRBV7-9 and TRBJ2-2; D possibly corresponds to TRBD2 (6 bases). V was pared by 5 bases and J by 1 base, with 14 bases between. CDR1 SEHNR and CDR2 FQNEAQ come from the germline V gene (reference sequence). This CDR3 contains 16 residues. Here the CDR3 DNA reads TGTGCCAGCAGCCCCCGAAGCGGGCAGAACACCGGGGAGCTGTTTTTT. This sequence encodes CASSPRSGQNTGELFF.

For this clonotype: One end of the junction is discordant with germline, which a read error may explain. The CDR3 DNA sequence: TGTGCCAGCAGTGAACTGGGGAACCCAATCTTC. This encodes CASSELGNPIF. The gene calls are TRBV2 and TRBJ2-1; the D is unclear. The CDR3 consists of 11 residues. The germline gives CDR1 SNHLY, CDR2 FYNNEI.

This clonotype was counted at least ten times. This chain joins TRBV28 and TRBJ1-3; TRBD1 is a possible D gene (6 bases). The CDR3 is made up of 16 amino acids. V was clipped by 7 bases and J by 0 bases, with 16 bases between them. Per the germline V gene, CDR1 is MDHEN and CDR2 is SYDVKM. CDR3 DNA: TGTGCCAGCAAGAGGAGGGGGGTTTCCTCTGGAAACACCATATATTTT. Residues: CASKRRGVSSGNTIYF.

This chain links TRBV27 with TRBJ1-1, with a weak D call TRBD1 (6 bases). Trimming pared 5 bases from V and 3 bases from J, leaving 22 bases between. Germline CDR1 MNHEY, CDR2 SMNVEV (reference sequence). The CDR3 runs 17 residues. The CDR3, as DNA: TGTGCCAGCAGTAGGCGTGGGACAAGGCTTGGAGACACTGAAGCTTTCTTT. Translated, it gives CASSRRGTRLGDTEAFF.

This clonotype appeared many times. The chain uses TRBV7-9 and TRBJ2-7; a weak D match, TRBD1 (5 bases). Trimming removed 8 bases at V and 4 bases at J, with 21 bases between. Germline CDR1 and CDR2: SEHNR and FQNEAQ (reference sequence). CDR3 size: 15 residues. The CDR3 region has the DNA TGTGCCAGCTCCTCCGGTTCCTTAAGGGGATACGAGCAGTACTTC. Protein: CASSSGSLRGYEQYF.

Many counts were recorded for this clonotype. The chain links TRBV6-2 or TRBV6-3 to TRBJ1-5; D is unresolved. V lost 6 bases and J 6 bases, leaving 15 bases between the germline ends. This CDR3 is built from 14 residues. The germline V gene has CDR1 MNHEY and CDR2 SVGEGT. CDR3 protein: CASSQELKRQPQHF. CDR3 nucleotide sequence: TGTGCCAGCAGCCAGGAGTTGAAACGTCAGCCCCAGCATTTT.

This clonotype was detected ten times or more. The rearrangement joins TRBV20-1 to TRBJ2-3, with TRBD2 matching 7 bases. CDR3 length: 15 residues. CDR1 is DFQATT, CDR2 SNEGSKA, per germline (reference sequence). With V trimmed by 1 base and J by 6 bases, 10 bases remained unmatched. CDR3 region: CSARAGGGPRDTQYF. In nucleotides, the CDR3 is TGCAGTGCTAGAGCGGGCGGGGGTCCCCGGGATACGCAGTATTTT.

This clonotype came up many times. The chain uses TRBV12-3 or TRBV12-4 and TRBJ2-7; 7 bases line up with TRBD1. CDR3 length: 15 residues. Trimming at V came to 6 bases and at J to 5 bases, leaving 13 bases not matched to a gene. CDR3 region: CASSSGQVRSDEQYF. CDR3 nucleotide sequence: TGTGCCAGCAGCTCAGGACAGGTGAGGAGCGACGAGCAGTACTTC.

This chain joins TRBV7-9 and TRBJ2-7; TRBD1 is a possible D gene (6 bases). The V end lost 4 bases, the J end lost 6 bases, and 16 bases lay between the germline ends. Germline V gene sequence: CDR1 SEHNR, CDR2 FQNEAQ (reference sequence). The CDR3 is 14 residues long. The DNA for the CDR3 is TGTGCCAGCAGCTCTACCTTACAGGGATTCGAGCAGTACGTC. Encoded protein: CASSSTLQGFEQYV.

This clonotype was recorded many times. This chain joins TRBV4-1 and TRBJ2-1; D not certain. Trimming cost V 1 base and J 0 bases, with 16 bases left between them. Germline CDR1 MGHRA, CDR2 YSYEKL. CDR3 length: 18 residues. The DNA for the CDR3 is TGCGCCAGCAGCCAAGTAAGCTATGATGTGGGCTCCTACAATGAGCAGTTCTTC. Its protein is CASSQVSYDVGSYNEQFF.

The table lists this clonotype with many counts. The rearrangement joins TRBV20-1 to TRBJ1-5; TRBD1 agrees at 9 bases. V trimming: 2 bases; J trimming: 2 bases; junction bases outside the gene matches: 4. This CDR3 comprises 15 residues. Germline V gives CDR1 DFQATT, CDR2 SNEGSKA (reference sequence). CDR3 residues: CSARLDRGGNQPQHF. CDR3 DNA: TGCAGTGCTAGACTGGACAGGGGAGGCAATCAGCCCCAGCATTTT.

The genes are TRBV12-3 or TRBV12-4 and TRBJ2-5, with D tentatively TRBD1 (5 bases). V lost 2 bases and J 8 bases, leaving 18 bases between the germline ends. This CDR3 spans 15 amino acids. The chain's CDR3 is CASSLLNRIEKTQYF. CDR3 DNA: TGTGCCAGCAGTTTACTAAACAGGATTGAGAAAACCCAGTACTTC.

The V call is TRBV19, the J call TRBJ2-5; D unclear. The CDR3 is made up of 15 amino acids. V lost 4 bases and J 10 bases, leaving 22 bases between the germline ends. Germline CDR1 is LNHDA and CDR2 is SQIVND (reference sequence). This CDR3 reads CASSTWTSGDRVQYF. The CDR3 bases are TGTGCCAGTAGTACCTGGACCTCCGGAGACCGGGTCCAGTACTTC.

This clonotype showed up just a few times. The CDR3 nucleotides read TGTGCCAGCAGCTCAAGGGACAGCCTTGGAAACACCATATATTTT. It is translated as CASSSRDSLGNTIYF. The rearrangement links TRBV7-9 to TRBJ1-3, with TRBD1 identical over 7 bases. V shed 4 bases and J 3 bases; nucleotides not matched to a gene: 6. Looked up from germline, CDR1 is SEHNR and CDR2 is FQNEAQ (reference sequence). CDR3 length equals 15 residues.

Ten or more counts support this clonotype. V gene TRBV28 combines with J gene TRBJ1-1, with 8 nucleotides matching TRBD1. The CDR3 has 14 amino acids. Trimming cost V 5 bases and J 5 bases; bases outside gene matches: 7. The germline V gene encodes CDR1 MDHEN and CDR2 SYDVKM. The CDR3 protein is CASSPWTGRTEAFF. Here the CDR3 DNA reads TGTGCCAGCAGTCCTTGGACAGGGAGGACTGAAGCTTTCTTT.

This clonotype was picked up a small number of times. The V call is TRBV25-1, the J call TRBJ2-2; D is perhaps TRBD1 or TRBD2 (5 bases each). Germline V gives CDR1 MGHDK, CDR2 SYGVNS. The CDR3 is made up of 14 amino acids. Trimming shortened V by 6 bases and J by 6 bases, and 14 bases separated the two germline ends. CDR3 in DNA: TGTGCCAGCAGGAAGCCCGGGACGCCCGGGGAGCTGTTTTTT. Translation: CASRKPGTPGELFF.

The table lists this clonotype with many counts. The chain joins TRBV7-9 to TRBJ1-3; D ambiguous. Germline-derived CDR1 and CDR2 are SEHNR and FQNEAQ (reference sequence). This CDR3 region has 12 residues. Trimming cost V 6 bases and J 4 bases, with 7 bases left between them. CDR3 sequence (DNA): TGTGCCAGCAGTGGAAGCGGAAACACCATATATTTT. Translation: CASSGSGNTIYF.

This chain links TRBV28 with TRBJ2-3; D may correspond to TRBD1 or TRBD2 (6 bases each). V lost 3 bases, J lost 6 bases, and 16 bases lay in between. Germline loops: CDR1 MDHEN, CDR2 SYDVKM. This CDR3 comprises 15 residues. The DNA for the CDR3 is TGTGCCAGCAGTTTCCCTAGAGGGGGGTCGGATACGCAGTATTTT. Encoded protein: CASSFPRGGSDTQYF.

This rearrangement joins TRBV14 to TRBJ1-6; a possible D gene is TRBD1 (5 bases). CDR3 length equals 17 residues. With 3 bases removed from V and 13 bases from J, the gap between germline ends came to 25 bases. Germline V lookup: CDR1 SGHDN, CDR2 FVKESK. In DNA, the CDR3 is TGTGCCAGCAGCCACTTTAAAAAGGGGACCGCTTCAGAGCCCCTCCACTTT. The encoded protein is CASSHFKKGTASEPLHF. Looking up the rest from reference TRBV14 and TRBJ1-6 gives the full variable domain: EAGVTQFPSHSVIEKGQTVTLRCDPISGHDNLYWYRRVMGKEIKFLLHFVKESKQDESGMPNNRFLAERTGGTYSTLKVQPAELEDSGVYFCASSHFKKGTASEPLHFGNGTRLTVT.

The rearrangement links TRBV7-6 to TRBJ2-5, with 8 bases that match TRBD2. Germline-derived CDR1 and CDR2 are SGHVS and FNYEAQ. The CDR3 loop spans 15 amino acids. J was trimmed by 2 bases and V by 3 bases; bases with no gene match: 5. The CDR3 loop reads CASSFGGAVQETQYF. The CDR3 DNA reads as TGTGCCAGCAGCTTCGGGGGGGCCGTTCAAGAGACCCAGTACTTC. Looking up the rest from reference TRBV7-6 and TRBJ2-5 gives the full variable domain: GAGVSQSPRYKVTKRGQDVALRCDPISGHVSLYWYRQALGQGPEFLTYFNYEAQQDKSGLPNDRFSAERPEGSISTLTIQRTEQRDSAMYRCASSFGGAVQETQYFGPGTRLLVL.

This clonotype was seen more than once but under ten times. The J gene is TRBJ2-5, the V gene TRBV2; D call uncertain. Trimming stripped 5 bases from V and 5 bases from J, with 9 bases between. The CDR3 extends over 12 amino acids. Germline CDR1 and CDR2: SNHLY and FYNNEI. This CDR3 is CASSMGRETQYF. The CDR3 nucleotides are TGTGCCAGCAGTATGGGTCGGGAGACCCAGTACTTC.